A single sample is the source of the 17 T cell receptor beta chains below, sequenced in a study of blood T cell repertoires in COVID-19. The protocol was immunoSEQ multiplex PCR, while the TCRdb copy is restricted to in-frame clones and leaves out a portion. The data contain some 59,000 clones, 80% to 90% of them singletons. Sequenced input: peripheral blood. The receptors come from a woman aged 55-75 years with acute or convalescent COVID-19.

The rearrangement joins TRBV5-1 to TRBJ2-7; D is unclear. CDR1 SGHRS and CDR2 YFSETQ come from the germline V gene. The CDR3 sequence is 14 residues long. Trimming pared 0 bases from V and 3 bases from J, leaving 10 bases between. CDR3 residues: CASSLDGTVYEQYF. The DNA for the CDR3 is TGCGCCAGCAGCTTGGACGGCACAGTCTACGAGCAGTACTTC.

The V gene is TRBV5-1, the J gene TRBJ1-5; TRBD1 might be the D (6 bases). CDR1 and CDR2 (germline): SGHRS, YFSETQ. This CDR3 region has 15 residues. V dropped 1 base and J dropped 4 bases, with 12 bases sitting between them. For the CDR3, the DNA is TGCGCCAGCAGCTTGATGGGGGCTCAAAATCAGCCCCAGCATTTT. Translated, it gives CASSLMGAQNQPQHF. Full variable domain (missing parts from reference TRBV5-1 and TRBJ1-5): KAGVTQTPRYLIKTRGQQVTLSCSPISGHRSVSWYQQTPGQGLQFLFEYFSETQRNKGNFPGRFSGRQFSNSRSEMNVSTLELGDSALYLCASSLMGAQNQPQHFGDGTRLSIL.

The chain links TRBV20-1 to TRBJ2-1; 11 nucleotides agree with TRBD2. This CDR3 is built from 15 residues. J lost 6 bases, V lost 3 bases, and 7 bases had no gene match. Germline V gene lookup returns CDR1 DFQATT and CDR2 SNEGSKA (reference sequence). CDR3 in DNA: TGCAGTGCTAGTCCACTAGCGGGGGTCGGCAATGAGCAGTTCTTC. Translating gives CSASPLAGVGNEQFF.

This rearrangement joins TRBV5-6 to TRBJ2-3; the D is unclear. Trimming left V 2 bases short and J 5 bases short, with 15 bases between. This CDR3 region has 15 residues. CDR1 SGHDT and CDR2 YYEEEE come from the germline V gene. CDR3 amino acids: CASSFPNLRRDTQYF. The CDR3 nucleotides read TGTGCCAGCAGCTTCCCCAATTTACGGAGAGATACGCAGTATTTT.

CDR3 bases: TGTGCCAGCAGACCTTCGGGTTCGAACACTGAAGCTTTCTTT. Its protein is CASRPSGSNTEAFF. The rearrangement uses TRBV11-3 and TRBJ1-1; D not certain. CDR1 is SGHNT, CDR2 YENEEA, per germline. The CDR3 is made up of 14 amino acids. V lost 6 bases to trimming and J lost 1 base, with 12 bases between them.

This clone was detected only a few times. The chain links TRBV6-4 to TRBJ1-1; 10 positions match TRBD1. The CDR3 has 13 residues. V lost 7 bases to trimming and J lost 5 bases; unmatched junction nucleotides: 4. Germline loops: CDR1 MRHNA, CDR2 SNTAGT. For the CDR3, the DNA is TGTGCCAGCAAAGGACAGGGGGGAACTGAAGCTTTCTTT. Translating it yields CASKGQGGTEAFF.

The chain links TRBV9 to TRBJ2-5; 7 bases are a match to TRBD2. Germline V gene lookup returns CDR1 SGDLS and CDR2 YYNGEE. With V trimmed by 0 bases and J by 5 bases, 10 bases remained unmatched. The CDR3 is 16 amino acids. The CDR3 region has the DNA TGTGCCAGCAGCGTAGATCAAGCGGGATTGACGGAGACCCAGTACTTC. This translates into CASSVDQAGLTETQYF.

The DNA of the CDR3 is TGTGCCAGTACCCTCCAGGGGGATCAGCCCCAGCATTTT. Protein sequence: CASTLQGDQPQHF. V usage is TRBV19 and J usage is TRBJ1-5, with 7 bases that match TRBD1. CDR1 and CDR2 from the germline V gene are LNHDA and SQIVND (reference sequence). The CDR3 spans 13 residues. V lost 7 bases and J lost 5; bases outside the gene matches: 5. Full variable domain (missing parts from reference TRBV19 and TRBJ1-5): DGGITQSPKYLFRKEGQNVTLSCEQNLNHDAMYWYRQDPGQGLRLIYYSQIVNDFQKGDIAEGYSVSREKKESFPLTVTSAQKNPTAFYLCASTLQGDQPQHFGDGTRLSIL.

The genes are TRBV2 and TRBJ2-2, with D possibly being TRBD2 (6 bases). The CDR3 totals 15 residues. Trimming removed 6 bases from V and 6 bases from J, with 17 bases in between. The germline V gene encodes CDR1 SNHLY and CDR2 FYNNEI. Written as DNA, the CDR3 is TGTGCCAGCAGCGTCGGGACTTTCCAGGCCGGGGAGCTGTTTTTT. Amino acids: CASSVGTFQAGELFF.

The gene calls are TRBV19 and TRBJ2-2, with D perhaps TRBD1 (5 bases). The germline V gene has CDR1 LNHDA and CDR2 SQIVND (reference sequence). This CDR3 comprises 14 residues. The germline V and J ends were trimmed by 10 bases and 2 bases, with 14 bases remaining between them. Here the CDR3 reads CATNRGFNTGELFF. CDR3 bases: TGTGCCACAAATAGGGGATTCAACACCGGGGAGCTGTTTTTT. Supplemented by reference TRBV19 and TRBJ2-2, the full variable domain reads DGGITQSPKYLFRKEGQNVTLSCEQNLNHDAMYWYRQDPGQGLRLIYYSQIVNDFQKGDIAEGYSVSREKKESFPLTVTSAQKNPTAFYLCATNRGFNTGELFFGEGSRLTVL.

The gene calls are TRBV19 and TRBJ2-3, with 10 bases that match TRBD2. The germline V gene encodes CDR1 LNHDA and CDR2 SQIVND (reference sequence). CDR3 size: 16 residues. The ends lost 3 bases at V and 0 bases at J; junction bases unmatched: 3. The CDR3 reads CASSILTSGSTDTQYF. CDR3 DNA: TGTGCCAGTAGTATTTTGACTAGCGGGAGCACAGATACGCAGTATTTT.

This chain uses TRBV27 with TRBJ1-1; D gene uncertain. The CDR3 runs to 11 residues. CDR1 is MNHEY and CDR2 is SMNVEV in the germline V gene (reference sequence). Trimming left V 3 bases short and J 7 bases short, with 6 bases between. CDR3 nucleotides: TGTGCCAGCAGTTTTAGGAGTGAAGCTTTCTTT. It encodes CASSFRSEAFF.

This clone was seen just once. The V gene is TRBV28, the J gene TRBJ2-2; 10 nucleotides line up with TRBD2. The CDR3 is made up of 15 amino acids. The V gene's germline CDR1 is MDHEN and CDR2 SYDVKM. With 7 bases clipped from V and 4 bases from J, the junction kept 6 bases outside the gene matches. CDR3 region: CASTGASGGTGELFF. The CDR3 nucleotides read TGTGCCAGCACTGGTGCTAGCGGGGGCACCGGGGAGCTGTTTTTT. Based on the CDR3 plus reference TRBV28 and TRBJ2-2, the full variable domain is DVKVTQSSRYLVKRTGEKVFLECVQDMDHENMFWYRQDPGLGLRLIYFSYDVKMKEKGDIPEGYSVSREKKERFSLILESASTNQTSMYLCASTGASGGTGELFFGEGSRLTVL.

The V gene is TRBV7-6, the J gene TRBJ2-3, with 9 bases matching TRBD2. V lost 0 bases, J lost 3 bases, and 10 bases stayed unmatched. This CDR3 spans 18 amino acids. Germline loops: CDR1 SGHVS, CDR2 FNYEAQ. The CDR3 nucleotides read TGTGCCAGCAGCTTAGCTAGGGGCGGGAGGGCCGTAACAGATACGCAGTATTTT. This codes for CASSLARGGRAVTDTQYF.

The chain combines TRBV9 with TRBJ2-6; 8 bases fit TRBD1. V lost 6 bases and J lost 0; bases outside the gene matches: 11. The CDR3 consists of 18 residues. Germline CDR1 SGDLS, CDR2 YYNGEE. DNA of the CDR3: TGTGCCAGCACCGGGTGGCAGGGGGCTGGCTCTGGGGCCAACGTCCTGACTTTC. Its protein product is CASTGWQGAGSGANVLTF.

The chain combines TRBV12-3 or TRBV12-4 with TRBJ2-5; no clear D gene. The CDR3 covers 12 residues. V lost 7 bases and J 5 bases, leaving 11 bases between the germline ends. The CDR3 spells CASTYGVETQYF. The CDR3 DNA reads TGTGCCAGCACCTACGGTGTGGAGACCCAGTACTTC.

The chain links TRBV9 to TRBJ1-1; 8 positions match TRBD1. The CDR3 loop spans 14 amino acids. After removal of 4 bases from V and 5 bases from J, the junction contained 7 bases not matched to a gene. Per germline, CDR1 SGDLS and CDR2 YYNGEE. CDR3 residues: CASSRQGSETEAFF. CDR3 nucleotide sequence: TGTGCCAGCAGCAGACAGGGGTCAGAGACTGAAGCTTTCTTT.